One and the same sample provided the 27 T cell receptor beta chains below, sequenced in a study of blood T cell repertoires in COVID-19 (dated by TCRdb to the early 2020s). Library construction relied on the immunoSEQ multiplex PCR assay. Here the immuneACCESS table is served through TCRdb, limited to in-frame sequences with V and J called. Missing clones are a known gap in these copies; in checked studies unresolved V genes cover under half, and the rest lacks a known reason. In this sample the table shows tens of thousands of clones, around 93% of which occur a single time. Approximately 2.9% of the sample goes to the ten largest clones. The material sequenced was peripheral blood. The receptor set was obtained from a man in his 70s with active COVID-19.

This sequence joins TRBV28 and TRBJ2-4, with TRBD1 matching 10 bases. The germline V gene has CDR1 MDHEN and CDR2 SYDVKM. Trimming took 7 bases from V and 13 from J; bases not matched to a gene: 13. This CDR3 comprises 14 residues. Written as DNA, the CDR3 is TGTGCCAGCAACCGCCCCGGGACAGGGGTAGACCAGTACTTC. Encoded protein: CASNRPGTGVDQYF.

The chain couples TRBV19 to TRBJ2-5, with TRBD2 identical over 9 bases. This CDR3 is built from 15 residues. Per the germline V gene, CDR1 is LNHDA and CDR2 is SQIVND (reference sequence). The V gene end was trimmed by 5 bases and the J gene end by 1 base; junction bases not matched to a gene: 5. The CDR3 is CASSVHSGGQETQYF. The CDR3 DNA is TGTGCCAGTAGTGTACATAGCGGGGGCCAAGAGACCCAGTACTTC. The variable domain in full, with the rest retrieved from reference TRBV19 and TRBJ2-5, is DGGITQSPKYLFRKEGQNVTLSCEQNLNHDAMYWYRQDPGQGLRLIYYSQIVNDFQKGDIAEGYSVSREKKESFPLTVTSAQKNPTAFYLCASSVHSGGQETQYFGPGTRLLVL.

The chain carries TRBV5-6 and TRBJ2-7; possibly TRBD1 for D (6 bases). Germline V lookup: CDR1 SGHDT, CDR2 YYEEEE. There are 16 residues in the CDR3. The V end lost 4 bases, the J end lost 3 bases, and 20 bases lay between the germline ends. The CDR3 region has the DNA TGTGCCAGCAGCATGTTTGGGGGCGCGGGCCTCTACGAGCAGTACTTC. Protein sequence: CASSMFGGAGLYEQYF. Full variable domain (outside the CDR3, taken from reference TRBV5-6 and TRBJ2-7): DAGVTQSPTHLIKTRGQQVTLRCSPKSGHDTVSWYQQALGQGPQFIFQYYEEEERQRGNFPDRFSGHQFPNYSSELNVNALLLGDSALYLCASSMFGGAGLYEQYFGPGTRLTVT.

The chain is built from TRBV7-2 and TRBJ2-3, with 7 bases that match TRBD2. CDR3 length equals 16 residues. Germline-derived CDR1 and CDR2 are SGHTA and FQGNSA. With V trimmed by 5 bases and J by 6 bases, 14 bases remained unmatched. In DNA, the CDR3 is TGTGCCAGCAGCCCCTCTTGGCGGGGGACCCTGGATACGCAGTATTTT. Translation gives CASSPSWRGTLDTQYF.

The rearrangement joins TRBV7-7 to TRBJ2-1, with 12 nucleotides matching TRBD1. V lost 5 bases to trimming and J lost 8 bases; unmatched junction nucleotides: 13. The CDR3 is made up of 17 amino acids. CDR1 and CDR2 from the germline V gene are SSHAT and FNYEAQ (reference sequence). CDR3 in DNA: TGTGCCAGCAGCCTCACCCCCGGGACAGGGGGCAAAGATGAGCAGTTCTTC. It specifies CASSLTPGTGGKDEQFF.

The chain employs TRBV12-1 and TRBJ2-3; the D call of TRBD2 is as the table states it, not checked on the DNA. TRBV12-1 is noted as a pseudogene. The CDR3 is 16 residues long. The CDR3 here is CASSSKTSGSTDTQYF. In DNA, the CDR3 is TGTGCCAGCAGCTCTAAGACTAGCGGGAGCACAGATACGCAGTATTTT.

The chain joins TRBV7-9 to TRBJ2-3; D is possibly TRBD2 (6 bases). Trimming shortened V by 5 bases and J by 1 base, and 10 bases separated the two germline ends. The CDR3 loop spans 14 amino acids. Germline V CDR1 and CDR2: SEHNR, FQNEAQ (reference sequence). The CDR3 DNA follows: TGTGCCAGCAGCCTTAGCGGTCGCACAGATACGCAGTATTTT. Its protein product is CASSLSGRTDTQYF.

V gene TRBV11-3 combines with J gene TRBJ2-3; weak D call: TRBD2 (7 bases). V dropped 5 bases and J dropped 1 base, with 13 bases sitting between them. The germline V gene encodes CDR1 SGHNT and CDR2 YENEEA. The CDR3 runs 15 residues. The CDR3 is CASSLGGGRTDTQYF. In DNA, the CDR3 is TGTGCCAGCAGCCTGGGCGGGGGCCGCACAGATACGCAGTATTTT.

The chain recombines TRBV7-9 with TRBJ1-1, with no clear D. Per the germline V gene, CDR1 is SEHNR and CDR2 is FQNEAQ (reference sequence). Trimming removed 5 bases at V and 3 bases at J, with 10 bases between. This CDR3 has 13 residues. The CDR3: CASSPYRDTEAFF. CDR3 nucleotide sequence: TGTGCCAGCAGCCCTTACCGGGACACTGAAGCTTTCTTT.

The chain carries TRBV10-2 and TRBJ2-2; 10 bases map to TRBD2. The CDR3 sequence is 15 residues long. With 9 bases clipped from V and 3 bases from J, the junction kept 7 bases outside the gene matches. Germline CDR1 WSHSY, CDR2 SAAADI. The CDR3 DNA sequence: TGCGCCAGTAGAGCGGGGGGGGTCGACACCGGGGAGCTGTTTTTT. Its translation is CASRAGGVDTGELFF.

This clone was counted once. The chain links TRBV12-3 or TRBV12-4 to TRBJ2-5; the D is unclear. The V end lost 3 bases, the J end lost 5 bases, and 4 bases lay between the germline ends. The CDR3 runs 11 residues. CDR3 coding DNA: TGTGCCAGCAGTTTTGGCGAGACCCAGTACTTC. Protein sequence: CASSFGETQYF.

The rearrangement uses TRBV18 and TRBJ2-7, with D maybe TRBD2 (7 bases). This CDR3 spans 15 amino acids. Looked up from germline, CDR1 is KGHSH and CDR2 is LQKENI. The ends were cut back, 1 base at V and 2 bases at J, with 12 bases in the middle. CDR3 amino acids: CASSPRRGAPYEQYF. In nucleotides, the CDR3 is TGTGCCAGCTCACCACGACGGGGGGCACCCTACGAGCAGTACTTC.

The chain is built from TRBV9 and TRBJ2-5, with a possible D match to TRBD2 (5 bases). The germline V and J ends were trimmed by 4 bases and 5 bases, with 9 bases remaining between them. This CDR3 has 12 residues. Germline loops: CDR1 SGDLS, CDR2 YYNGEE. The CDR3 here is CASSLTGETQYF. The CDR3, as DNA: TGTGCCAGCAGCTTAACGGGGGAGACCCAGTACTTC.

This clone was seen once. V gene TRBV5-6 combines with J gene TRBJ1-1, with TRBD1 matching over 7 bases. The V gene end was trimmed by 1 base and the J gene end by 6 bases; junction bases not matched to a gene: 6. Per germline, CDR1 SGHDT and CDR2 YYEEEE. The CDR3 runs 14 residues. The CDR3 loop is CASSLIGGRAEAFF. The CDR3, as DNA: TGTGCCAGCAGCTTGATAGGGGGCCGGGCTGAAGCTTTCTTT.

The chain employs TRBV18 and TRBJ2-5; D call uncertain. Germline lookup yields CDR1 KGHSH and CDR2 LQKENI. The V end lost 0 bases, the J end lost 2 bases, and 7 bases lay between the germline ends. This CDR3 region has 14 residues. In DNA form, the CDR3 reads TGTGCCAGCTCACCACCCCCCGGTCAAGAGACCCAGTACTTC. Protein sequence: CASSPPPGQETQYF.

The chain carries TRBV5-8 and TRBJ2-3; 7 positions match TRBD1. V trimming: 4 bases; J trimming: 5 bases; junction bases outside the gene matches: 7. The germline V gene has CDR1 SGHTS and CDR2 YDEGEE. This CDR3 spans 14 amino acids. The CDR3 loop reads CASSKGQKGDTQYF. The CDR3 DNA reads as TGTGCCAGCAGCAAGGGACAGAAGGGAGATACGCAGTATTTT.

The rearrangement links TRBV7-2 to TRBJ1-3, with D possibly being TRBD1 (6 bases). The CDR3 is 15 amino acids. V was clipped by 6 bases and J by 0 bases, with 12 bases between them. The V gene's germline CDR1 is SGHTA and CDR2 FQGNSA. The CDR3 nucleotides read TGTGCCAGCAGACAGGGCCCGAGCTCTGGAAACACCATATATTTT. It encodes CASRQGPSSGNTIYF. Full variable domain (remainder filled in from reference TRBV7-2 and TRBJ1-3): GAGVSQSPSNKVTEKGKDVELRCDPISGHTALYWYRQSLGQGLEFLIYFQGNSAPDKSGLPSDRFSAERTGGSVSTLTIQRTQQEDSAVYLCASRQGPSSGNTIYFGEGSWLTVV.

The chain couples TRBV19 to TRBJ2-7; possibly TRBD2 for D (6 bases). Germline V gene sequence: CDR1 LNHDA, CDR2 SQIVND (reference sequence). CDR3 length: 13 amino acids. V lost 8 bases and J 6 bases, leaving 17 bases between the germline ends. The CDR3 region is CASGGTSWGEQYF. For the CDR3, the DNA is TGTGCCAGTGGAGGGACTTCCTGGGGCGAGCAGTACTTC.

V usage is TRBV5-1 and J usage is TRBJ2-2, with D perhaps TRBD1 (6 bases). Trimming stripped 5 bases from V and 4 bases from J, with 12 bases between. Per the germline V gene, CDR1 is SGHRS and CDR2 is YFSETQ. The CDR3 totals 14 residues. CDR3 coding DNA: TGCGCCAGCAGTGAGGGGGTAGGCACCGGGGAGCTGTTTTTT. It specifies CASSEGVGTGELFF.

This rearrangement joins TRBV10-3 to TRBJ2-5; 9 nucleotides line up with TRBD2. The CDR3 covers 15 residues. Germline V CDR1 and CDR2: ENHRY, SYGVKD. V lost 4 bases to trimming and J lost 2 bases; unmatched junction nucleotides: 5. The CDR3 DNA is TGTGCCATCAGTGCCACTAGCGGGTGGCAAGAGACCCAGTACTTC. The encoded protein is CAISATSGWQETQYF.

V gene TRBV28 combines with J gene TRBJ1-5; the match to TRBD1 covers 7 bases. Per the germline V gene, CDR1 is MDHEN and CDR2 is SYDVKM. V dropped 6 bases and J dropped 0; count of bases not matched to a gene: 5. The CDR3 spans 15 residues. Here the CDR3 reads CASRPQGDSNQPQHF. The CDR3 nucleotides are TGTGCCAGCAGACCTCAGGGGGATAGCAATCAGCCCCAGCATTTT.

DNA of the CDR3: TGCAGCGTTGTAGGGCCGATTAATGGGACTAGCGGGGGGAAATTCTCCTACAATGAGCAGTTCTTC. Amino acid sequence: CSVVGPINGTSGGKFSYNEQFF. This chain connects TRBV29-1 to TRBJ2-1; 15 bases fit TRBD2. Per the germline V gene, CDR1 is SQVTM and CDR2 is ANQGSEA. This CDR3 has 22 amino acids. V was clipped by 4 bases and J by 0 bases; unmatched bases: 19.

The CDR3 DNA reads as TGTGCCAGCAGCTATGGTGGGGGGGTAACAGATACGCAGTATTTT. It specifies CASSYGGGVTDTQYF. This sequence joins TRBV11-2 and TRBJ2-3; 7 bases align to TRBD2. The CDR3 runs 15 residues. Germline V CDR1 and CDR2: SGHAT, FQNNGV. J gave up 3 bases and V 4 bases, and 7 bases lay outside the gene matches.

For the CDR3, the DNA is TGTGCCAGCATCCCGAGGGGACAGGGCGGGCAGTACGTC. As protein: CASIPRGQGGQYV. This rearrangement joins TRBV6-4 to TRBJ2-7; TRBD1 aligns across 9 bases. Losses at the gene ends were 7 bases for V and 9 bases for J; bases not matched to a gene: 10. Germline V CDR1 and CDR2: MRHNA, SNTAGT. This CDR3 is 13 amino acids long.

The CDR3 sequence is CATSDSPGTGGAVHEQFF. In DNA form, the CDR3 reads TGTGCCACCAGTGACAGTCCCGGGACAGGGGGCGCGGTTCATGAGCAGTTCTTC. The V and J genes are TRBV24-1 and TRBJ2-1; the match to TRBD1 covers 12 bases. Germline CDR1 reads KGHDR; CDR2 reads SFDVKD. With 4 bases clipped from V and 8 bases from J, the junction kept 14 bases outside the gene matches. CDR3 length: 18 amino acids.

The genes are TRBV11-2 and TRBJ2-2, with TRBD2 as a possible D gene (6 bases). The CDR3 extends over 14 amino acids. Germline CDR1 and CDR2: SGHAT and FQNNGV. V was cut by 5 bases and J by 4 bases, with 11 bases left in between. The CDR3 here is CASSPGGGTGELFF. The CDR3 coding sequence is TGTGCCAGCAGCCCCGGGGGAGGCACCGGGGAGCTGTTTTTT. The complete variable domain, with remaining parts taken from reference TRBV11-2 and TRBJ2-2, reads EAGVAQSPRYKIIEKRQSVAFWCNPISGHATLYWYQQILGQGPKLLIQFQNNGVVDDSQLPKDRFSAERLKGVDSTLKIQPAKLEDSAVYLCASSPGGGTGELFFGEGSRLTVL.

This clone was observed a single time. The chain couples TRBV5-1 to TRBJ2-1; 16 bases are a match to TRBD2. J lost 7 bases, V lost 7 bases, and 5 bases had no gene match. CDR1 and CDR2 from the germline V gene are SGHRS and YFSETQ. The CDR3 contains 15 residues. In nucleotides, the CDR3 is TGCGCCAGCGCGGGACTAGCGGGGGGGATTAATGAGCAGTTCTTC. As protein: CASAGLAGGINEQFF.